The following is a T cell receptor beta chain sequence with its context. The source of the sample is a study of blood T cell repertoires in COVID-19. Study summary: The study drew acute and convalescent COVID-19 samples from the United States, Italy and Spain.

Clinical history as reported by participants underpinned cohort assignment. Measured with immunoSEQ multiplex PCR; TCRdb has only the in-frame clones, and not every one. This sample yields a few hundred thousand clones, of which roughly nine tenths are seen a single time; 1.2% belongs to the top ten. Trimming took off 0 bases at V and 3 bases at J, with 20 bases between the two ends. From germline, CDR1 is MRHNA and CDR2 SNTAGT. The CDR3 consists of 18 residues. The sequence was obtained from a human donor in a cohort exposed to, infected with or recovered from COVID-19 (not recorded which). The donor label of this sample is uncertain. The source material was PBMCs or T cells enriched from blood (not recorded which). The chain joins TRBV6-4 to TRBJ1-1; D perhaps matches TRBD1 (6 bases). CDR3 nucleotide sequence: TGTGCCAGCAGTGACTCCCACGCGCAGGGGCTGTCGGACACTGAAGCTTTCTTT. This gives the protein CASSDSHAQGLSDTEAFF.